What follows describes a single T cell receptor (beta chain). Sequencing was performed with immunoSEQ multiplex PCR; in TCRdb, only in-frame clones are kept and a portion is missing. This sample carries approximately 140,000 clones, about 80% of them seen once, and the ten largest clones take 1.6%. These data originate in a study of blood T cell repertoires in COVID-19. Germline V gene lookup returns CDR1 MDHEN and CDR2 SYDVKM. This CDR3 comprises 14 residues. The V and J ends lost 8 bases and 2 bases respectively, with 14 bases between them. Sequences were obtained from peripheral blood. The chain joins TRBV28 to TRBJ2-3, with a possible D match to TRBD1 (5 bases). This TCR came from a human donor in a cohort sampled during active COVID-19. CDR3 DNA: TGTGCCAGCTATGTAGGCGGACACACAGATACGCAGTATTTT. Its protein product is CASYVGGHTDTQYF.